This T cell receptor beta chain is from a study of T cells in Graves' hyperthyroidism and ophthalmopathy. Overall study results and limits: A 13 V-J signature model discriminated ophthalmopathy versus stable hyperthyroidism.

This clonotype was seen a handful of times. Antigen specificity is unknown. Germline assignment: CDR1 DFQATT and CDR2 SNEGSKA (reference sequence). Trimming took 5 bases from V and 7 from J, leaving 14 bases between them. CDR3 size: 12 residues. Amplified regions were TCR beta CDR3 sequences from RNA transcripts. The primer set for the first-round RT-PCR of the TCR CDR3 was HTBI. One entry per CDR3 protein results from TCRdb running MiXCR on the multiplex PCR reads. The table lists about 98,000 distinct CDR3 sequences, about 40% of them singletons. The chain links TRBV20-1 to TRBJ1-2; a weak D match, TRBD1 (5 bases). The receptor was derived from a woman in her twenties or thirties with Graves' hyperthyroidism. Sequencing was done on a sample of peripheral blood or thyroid tissue (not recorded which). The DNA of the CDR3 is TGCAGTGCTGAAGATGTTGGGGGTGGCTACACCTTC. It yields the protein CSAEDVGGGYTF.